The sequence of this T cell receptor (beta chain) was determined in a study of patients and donors after allogeneic stem cell transplantation. One entry per CDR3 protein results from TCRdb running MiXCR on the RT-PCR reads. The sample holds about 40,000 distinct CDR3 sequences, roughly 29% seen once. Germline V CDR1 and CDR2: LGHNA, YNFKEQ. V was pared by 4 bases and J by 0 bases, with 4 bases of the junction left unmatched. This CDR3 contains 17 residues. The rearrangement uses TRBV4-2 and TRBJ2-1, with 12 bases that match TRBD2. This TCR derives from a human donor who was either an allogeneic HSCT recipient or a stem cell or donor lymphocyte infusion donor (not recorded which). It is not recorded whose cells these are; they may come from a transplant donor. What was sequenced was blood, either unsorted or a sorted T cell fraction (not recorded which). The CDR3, as DNA: TGTGCCAGCAGCCCATTGACTAGCGGGAGCTCCTACAATGAGCAGTTCTTC. Protein sequence: CASSPLTSGSSYNEQFF.